Sequencing of this T cell receptor beta chain was carried out in a study of shared clonotypes between healthy human individuals. Study results and limitations: Naive subsets usually exceeded memory subsets in estimated richness.

J was trimmed by 0 bases and V by 2 bases; bases with no gene match: 0. The CDR3 is 15 amino acids. Germline values: CDR1 MNHEY, CDR2 SVGAGI. Points on this clone: Its antigen is undetermined. Within the sample, other DNA sequences also encode this same CDR3.

TCRdb's table, derived via immunoSEQ multiplex PCR, lists solely in-frame clones and lacks some. The table lists roughly 2.2 million clones, about nine tenths of them singletons, with roughly 0.34% in the top ten. The sample consisted of naive CD4+ T cells from PBMCs. Noted subset: CD45RA+ positively selected. The source is a man between 18 and 29 years old in good health. Some clones in this sample may be carry-over from other donors' samples. The chain links TRBV6-5 to TRBJ2-2, with 7 nucleotides matching TRBD2. The CDR3: CASSYRGANTGELFF. The CDR3 coding sequence is TGTGCCAGCAGTTACCGGGGGGCGAACACCGGGGAGCTGTTTTTT.